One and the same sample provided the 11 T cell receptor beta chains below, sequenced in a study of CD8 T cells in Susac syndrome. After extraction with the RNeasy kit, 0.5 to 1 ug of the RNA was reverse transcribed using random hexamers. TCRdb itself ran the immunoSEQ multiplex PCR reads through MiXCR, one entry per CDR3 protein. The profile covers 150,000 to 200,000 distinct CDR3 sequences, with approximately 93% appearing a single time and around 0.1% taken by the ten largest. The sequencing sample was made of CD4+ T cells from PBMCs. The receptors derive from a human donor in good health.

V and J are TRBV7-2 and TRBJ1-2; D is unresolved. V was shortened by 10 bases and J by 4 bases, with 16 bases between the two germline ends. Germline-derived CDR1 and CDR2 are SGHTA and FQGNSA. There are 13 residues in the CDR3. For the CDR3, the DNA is TGTGCCACCCAAAAGAGTAACTTCTATGGCTACACCTTC. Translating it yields CATQKSNFYGYTF.

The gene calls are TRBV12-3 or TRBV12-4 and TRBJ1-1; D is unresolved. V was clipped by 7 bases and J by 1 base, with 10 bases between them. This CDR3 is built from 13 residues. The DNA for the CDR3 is TGTGCCAGCACCAAGACACAGAACACTGAAGCTTTCTTT. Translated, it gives CASTKTQNTEAFF.

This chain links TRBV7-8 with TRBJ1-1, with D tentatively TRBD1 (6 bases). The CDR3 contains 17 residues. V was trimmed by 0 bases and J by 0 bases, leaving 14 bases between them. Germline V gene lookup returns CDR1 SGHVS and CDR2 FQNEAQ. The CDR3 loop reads CASSLAQTGSMNTEAFF. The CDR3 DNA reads TGTGCCAGCAGCTTAGCCCAGACAGGTAGCATGAACACTGAAGCTTTCTTT.

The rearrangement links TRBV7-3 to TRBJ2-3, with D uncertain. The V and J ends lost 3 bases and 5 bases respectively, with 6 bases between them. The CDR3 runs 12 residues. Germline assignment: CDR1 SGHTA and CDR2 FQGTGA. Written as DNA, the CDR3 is TGTGCCAGCAGCTTCTGGGAAGATACGCAGTATTTT. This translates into CASSFWEDTQYF.

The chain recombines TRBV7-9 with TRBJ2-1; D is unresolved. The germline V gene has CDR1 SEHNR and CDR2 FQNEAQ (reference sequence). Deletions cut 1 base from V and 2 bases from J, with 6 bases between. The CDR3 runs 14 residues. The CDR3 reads CASSLEVAYNEQFF. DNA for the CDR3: TGTGCCAGCAGCTTAGAAGTCGCCTACAATGAGCAGTTCTTC.

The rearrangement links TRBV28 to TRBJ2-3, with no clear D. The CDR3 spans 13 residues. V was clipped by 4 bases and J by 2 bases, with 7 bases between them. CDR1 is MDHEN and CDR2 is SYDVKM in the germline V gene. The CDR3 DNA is TGTGCCAGCAGTTATGGCTACACAGATACGCAGTATTTT. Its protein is CASSYGYTDTQYF.

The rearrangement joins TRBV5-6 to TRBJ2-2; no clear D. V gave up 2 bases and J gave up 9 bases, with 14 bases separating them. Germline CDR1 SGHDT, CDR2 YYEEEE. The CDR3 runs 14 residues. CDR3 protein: CASSLGLRLRELFF. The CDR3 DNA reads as TGTGCCAGCAGCTTAGGGCTTAGGCTACGGGAGCTGTTTTTT. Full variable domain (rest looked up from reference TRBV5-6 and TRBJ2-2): DAGVTQSPTHLIKTRGQQVTLRCSPKSGHDTVSWYQQALGQGPQFIFQYYEEEERQRGNFPDRFSGHQFPNYSSELNVNALLLGDSALYLCASSLGLRLRELFFGEGSRLTVL.

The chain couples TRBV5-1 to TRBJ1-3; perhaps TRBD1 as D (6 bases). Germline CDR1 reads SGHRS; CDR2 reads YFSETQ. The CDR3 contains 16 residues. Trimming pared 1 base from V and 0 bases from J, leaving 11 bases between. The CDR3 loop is CASSLKGTPSGNTIYF. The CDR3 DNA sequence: TGCGCCAGCAGCTTGAAAGGGACACCCTCTGGAAACACCATATATTTT.

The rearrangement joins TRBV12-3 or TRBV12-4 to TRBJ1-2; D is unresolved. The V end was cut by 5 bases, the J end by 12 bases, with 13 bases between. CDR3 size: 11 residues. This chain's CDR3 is CASSIREGNTF. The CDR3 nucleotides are TGTGCCAGCAGTATCCGGGAAGGAAACACCTTC.

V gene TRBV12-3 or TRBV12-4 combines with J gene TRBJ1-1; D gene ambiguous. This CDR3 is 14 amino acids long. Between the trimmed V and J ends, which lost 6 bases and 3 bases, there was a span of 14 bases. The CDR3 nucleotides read TGTGCCAGCAGCCCTACCGAGCGGTACACTGAAGCTTTCTTT. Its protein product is CASSPTERYTEAFF.

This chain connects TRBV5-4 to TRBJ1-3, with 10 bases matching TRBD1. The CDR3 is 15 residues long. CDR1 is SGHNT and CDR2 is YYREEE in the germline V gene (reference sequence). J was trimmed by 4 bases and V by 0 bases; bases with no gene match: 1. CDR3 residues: CASSLGQGAGNTIYF. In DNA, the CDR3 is TGTGCCAGCAGCTTGGGACAGGGGGCAGGAAACACCATATATTTT.